This TCR beta chain came from a study of tumor-infiltrating lymphocytes in oesophageal squamous cell carcinoma. TCRdb re-called the PCR reads through MiXCR, storing one row per CDR3 protein. The sample includes more than 15,000 distinct CDR3 sequences, less than 45% of them seen just once. V was trimmed by 4 bases and J by 10 bases, leaving 11 bases between them. From germline, CDR1 is SGHTA and CDR2 FQGTGA. There are 12 residues in the CDR3. The specimen sequenced was normal esophageal tissue next to the tumor. The sequence was collected from a male donor with esophageal squamous cell carcinoma. The chain joins TRBV7-3 to TRBJ2-1; D uncertain. The CDR3 loop is CASSSLRYEQFF. CDR3 nucleotide sequence: TGTGCCAGCAGCTCACTGCGGTACGAGCAGTTCTTC.